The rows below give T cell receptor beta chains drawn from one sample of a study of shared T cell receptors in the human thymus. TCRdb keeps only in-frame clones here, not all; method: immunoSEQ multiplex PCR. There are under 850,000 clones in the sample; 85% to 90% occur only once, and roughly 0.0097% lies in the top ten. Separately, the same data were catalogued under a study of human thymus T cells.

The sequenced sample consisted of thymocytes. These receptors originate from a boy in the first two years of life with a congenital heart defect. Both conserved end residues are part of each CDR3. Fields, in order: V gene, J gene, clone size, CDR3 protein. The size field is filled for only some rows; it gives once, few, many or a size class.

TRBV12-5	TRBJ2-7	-	CASGVRELTGSYEQYF
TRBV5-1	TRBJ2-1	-	CASSPRLAGGPGDEQFF
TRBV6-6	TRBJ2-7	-	CASSLSGNAPQYEQYF
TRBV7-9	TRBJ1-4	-	CASSLRTGRNEKLFF
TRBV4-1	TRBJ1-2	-	CASSQDRPGGVPRYGYTF
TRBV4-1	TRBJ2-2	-	CASSPPPRTGMNTGELFF
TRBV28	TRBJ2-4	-	CASSPHPRGGGGIQYF
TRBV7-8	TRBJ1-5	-	CASSLQGRRNQPQHF
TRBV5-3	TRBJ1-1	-	CARSWWTGHTEAFF
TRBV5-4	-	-	CASSLSGGGYEQYF
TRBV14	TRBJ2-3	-	CASSDVQGWGTDTQYF
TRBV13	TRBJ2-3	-	CASSSGGGGPAGSTDTQYF
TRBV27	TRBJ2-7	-	CASSPYRGSYEQYF
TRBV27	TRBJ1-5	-	CASSPPRVVGTINQPQHF
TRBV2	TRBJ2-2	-	CASSSGSGATSGELFF
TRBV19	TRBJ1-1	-	CASTPLIPGTEAFF
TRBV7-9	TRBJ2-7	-	CASSLRGGETYEQYF
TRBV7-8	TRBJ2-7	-	CASSSGLAGYHEQYF
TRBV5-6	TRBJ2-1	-	CASSLAQAGVYNEQFF
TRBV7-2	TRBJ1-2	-	CASSLGDRGHNYGYTF
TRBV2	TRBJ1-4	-	CASKGTGDATNEKLFF
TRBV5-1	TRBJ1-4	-	CASSLWDRGEKLFF
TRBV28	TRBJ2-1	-	CASSSTRTRVTNNEQFF
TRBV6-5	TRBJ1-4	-	CASSYRQGGGPRFF
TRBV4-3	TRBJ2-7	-	CASSLLFGGAAESYEQYF
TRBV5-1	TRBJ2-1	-	CASSLLLAGGPSYNEQFF
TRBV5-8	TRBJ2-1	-	CASSYLQGAPYNEQFF
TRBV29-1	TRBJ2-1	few	CSVEGGNQDNEQFF